The clone carrying this T cell receptor beta chain was found a few times. The antigen is undetermined. This sample is drawn from a study of human T cells and chemical hapten exposure. Study summary: There were per-sample TCR yield variations, arising mainly from small pooled library volume differences.

Time point reported: patch test 2, 6 weeks after DPC sensitization. Treatment in this sample: therapeutic diphenylcyclopropenone sensitization with weekly scalp DPC. Sample donors consisted of patients with alopecia, aged 18 to 70 years, who were suitable for DPC. General study points: Significantly greater numbers of large CDR3 similarity clusters came from expanded TCRs than from controls.

There are 13 residues in the CDR3. V was trimmed by 3 bases and J by 6 bases, leaving 11 bases between them. Germline V gene lookup returns CDR1 MNHEY and CDR2 SMNVEV (reference sequence). TCRdb ran MiXCR on the RACE reads and lists one entry per CDR3 protein. The sample has about 400,000 distinct CDR3 sequences; 6% to 7% are singletons. The chain combines TRBV27 with TRBJ1-1; D possibly corresponds to TRBD1 (5 bases). The sequenced sample was whole blood, obtained in connection with sensitization to the hapten diphenylcyclopropenone (DPC). The clonotype was recovered from a woman aged 18-29 years with alopecia areata. Some clones in this sample may be carry-over from other donors' samples. In DNA, the CDR3 is TGTGCCAGCAGTTTGGGTGGGGCCTCTGAAGCTTTCTTT. It encodes CASSLGGASEAFF.